Below, 19 T cell receptor beta chains from the same sample are listed, as sequenced in a study of human T cells and chemical hapten exposure (dated by TCRdb to the early 2020s). The meaning of the sample's time point label: patch test 3, about 24 weeks after DPC sensitization. In the paper's terms, the treatment or condition label means: therapeutic diphenylcyclopropenone sensitization with weekly scalp DPC. The library came from RACE. The instrument was a NextSeq 500. TCRdb handled the public reads itself, with Q25 trimming in fastp and clone calling in MiXCR, and kept productive beta chains. Identical CDR3 protein sequences are pooled into one entry, listed with their most common genes and DNA. The sample has 100,000 or so distinct CDR3 sequences on record, 34% of them singletons. The ten top clones hold about 2.7% of the sample. Sequencing used whole blood, obtained in connection with sensitization to the hapten diphenylcyclopropenone (DPC). The receptor source for this set is a man in his forties with alopecia areata. Some clones in this sample may be carry-over from other donors' samples.

The chain is built from TRBV20-1 and TRBJ2-3; the D gene could be TRBD1 or TRBD2 (5 bases each). Germline V gives CDR1 DFQATT, CDR2 SNEGSKA (reference sequence). V was shortened by 3 bases and J by 0 bases, with 16 bases between the two germline ends. The CDR3 contains 16 residues. The CDR3 region has the DNA TGCAGTGCTAGGTCGGGACGGTGGACGAGCACAGATACGCAGTATTTT. This gives the protein CSARSGRWTSTDTQYF.

This clonotype was picked up a small number of times. The rearrangement joins TRBV7-6 to TRBJ2-3; possibly TRBD1 for D (6 bases). V gave up 1 base and J gave up 1 base, with 12 bases separating them. This CDR3 is 16 amino acids long. Germline loops: CDR1 SGHVS, CDR2 FNYEAQ. CDR3 bases: TGTGCCAGCAGCTTAGGGACAGCAAAGGGCACAGATACGCAGTATTTT. Residues: CASSLGTAKGTDTQYF.

The chain has TRBV25-1 and TRBJ1-3; D ambiguous. Trimming removed 3 bases at V and 2 bases at J, with 17 bases between. In germline, CDR1 is MGHDK, CDR2 SYGVNS. The CDR3 has 17 residues. DNA for the CDR3: TGTGCCAGCAGTGATAATTCGGCGGTTATAACTGGAAACACCATATATTTT. This sequence encodes CASSDNSAVITGNTIYF.

The gene calls are TRBV5-1 and TRBJ2-3, with 7 bases that match TRBD2. Germline V gives CDR1 SGHRS, CDR2 YFSETQ. The CDR3 spans 14 residues. Trimming at V came to 5 bases and at J to 2 bases, leaving 5 bases not matched to a gene. The CDR3 region is CASRREPPTDTQYF. The CDR3 bases are TGCGCCAGCAGGCGGGAGCCCCCCACAGATACGCAGTATTTT.

The J gene is TRBJ2-4, the V gene TRBV7-2; weak D call: TRBD2 (6 bases). CDR1 and CDR2 from the germline V gene are SGHTA and FQGNSA. The CDR3 is made up of 13 amino acids. The V and J ends lost 5 bases and 15 bases respectively, with 20 bases between them. The CDR3 nucleotides are TGTGCCAGCAGCCCCTCGGGGTGGGGAGGCCCGTACTTC. Residues: CASSPSGWGGPYF. Looking up the rest from reference TRBV7-2 and TRBJ2-4 gives the full variable domain: GAGVSQSPSNKVTEKGKDVELRCDPISGHTALYWYRQSLGQGLEFLIYFQGNSAPDKSGLPSDRFSAERTGGSVSTLTIQRTQQEDSAVYLCASSPSGWGGPYFGAGTRLSVL.

The chain is built from TRBV29-1 and TRBJ2-3, with D possibly being TRBD2 (5 bases). CDR3 length equals 13 residues. Deletions cut 4 bases from V and 3 bases from J, with 11 bases between. Germline CDR1 is SQVTM and CDR2 is ANQGSEA. CDR3 residues: CSVVGRGTDTQYF. The CDR3, as DNA: TGCAGCGTTGTCGGGCGAGGGACAGATACGCAGTATTTT.

The CDR3 DNA sequence: TGTGCCAGCAGCCCGGGGGGGGATAGGGCCGGCAATGAGCAGTTCTTC. This encodes CASSPGGDRAGNEQFF. This chain joins TRBV7-2 and TRBJ2-1; 8 nucleotides line up with TRBD2. This CDR3 has 16 residues. Germline values: CDR1 SGHTA, CDR2 FQGNSA. J gave up 6 bases and V 5 bases, and 12 bases lay outside the gene matches.

The CDR3 sequence: CSARGQTSYEQYF. In DNA, the CDR3 is TGCAGTGCTAGAGGACAGACCTCCTACGAGCAGTACTTC. The chain combines TRBV20-1 with TRBJ2-7; tentative D call: TRBD1 (5 bases). Germline lookup yields CDR1 DFQATT and CDR2 SNEGSKA (reference sequence). The CDR3 totals 13 residues. The V end was cut by 1 base, the J end by 0 bases, with 7 bases between.

The J gene is TRBJ2-7, the V gene TRBV6-5; maybe TRBD2 (6 bases). Germline lookup yields CDR1 MNHEY and CDR2 SVGAGI. The V gene lost 0 bases and the J gene lost 2 bases, with 14 bases spanning the gap. The CDR3 spans 16 residues. The CDR3 sequence: CASSYSGLASTYEQYF. CDR3 DNA: TGTGCCAGCAGTTACTCCGGCCTAGCGAGTACCTACGAGCAGTACTTC.

The chain employs TRBV27 and TRBJ1-3; TRBD1 might be the D (5 bases). Germline lookup yields CDR1 MNHEY and CDR2 SMNVEV (reference sequence). Trimming left V 7 bases short and J 4 bases short, with 20 bases between. The length of the CDR3 is 16 residues. The CDR3 loop is CASTGRQGGKGNTIYF. The CDR3 region has the DNA TGTGCCAGCACCGGGAGGCAGGGCGGTAAAGGAAACACCATATATTTT.

This clonotype qualifies as medium-sized. The chain joins TRBV4-3 to TRBJ2-3; 12 positions agree with TRBD2. CDR3 length equals 20 residues. V gave up 0 bases and J gave up 7 bases; unmatched junction bases: 17. Germline-derived CDR1 and CDR2 are LGHNA and YSLEER. CDR3 region: CASSQDAINYLAGGPYTQYF. The CDR3 DNA follows: TGCGCCAGCAGCCAAGATGCCATCAATTATCTAGCGGGAGGGCCGTATACGCAGTATTTT.

Only a few counts were recorded for this clonotype. The CDR3 bases are TGTGCCAGCAGTTACTCAGGACTCCTCCCTACCTACGAGCAGTACGTC. This codes for CASSYSGLLPTYEQYV. This chain joins TRBV6-2 or TRBV6-3 and TRBJ2-7; D possibly corresponds to TRBD2 (5 bases). The germline CDR1 and CDR2 sequences are MNHEY and SVGEGT. V gave up 0 bases and J gave up 2 bases, with 14 bases separating them. CDR3 length: 16 residues.

V and J are TRBV12-3 or TRBV12-4 and TRBJ2-4; 8 bases line up with TRBD1. The CDR3 has 13 amino acids. V lost 4 bases to trimming and J lost 8 bases; unmatched junction nucleotides: 4. The CDR3 reads CASSSGQGHIQYF. The CDR3 DNA reads as TGTGCCAGCAGTTCAGGACAGGGTCACATTCAGTACTTC.

This clonotype was seen a few times. V gene TRBV3-1 combines with J gene TRBJ2-5, with D hard to call. The germline CDR1 and CDR2 sequences are LGHDT and YNNKEL (reference sequence). The CDR3 is 18 residues long. V was trimmed by 2 bases and J by 2 bases, leaving 21 bases between them. The CDR3 sequence is CASSQFGPRAASQETQYF. The DNA for the CDR3 is TGTGCCAGCAGCCAATTCGGGCCTAGGGCGGCGTCACAAGAGACCCAGTACTTC.

The chain is built from TRBV20-1 and TRBJ1-6; 9 bases map to TRBD1. The length of the CDR3 is 18 residues. The V gene end was trimmed by 0 bases and the J gene end by 1 base; junction bases not matched to a gene: 7. Germline assignment: CDR1 DFQATT and CDR2 SNEGSKA (reference sequence). The CDR3 sequence: CSARDGTGLVSYNSPLHF. CDR3 sequence (DNA): TGCAGTGCTAGAGATGGGACAGGGCTAGTATCCTATAATTCACCCCTCCACTTT.

This clonotype has a handful of counts. The V call is TRBV28, the J call TRBJ2-7; D remains ambiguous. With 5 bases removed from V and 0 bases from J, the gap between germline ends came to 11 bases. Germline V CDR1 and CDR2: MDHEN, SYDVKM. CDR3 length: 14 residues. This CDR3 is CASSVSGPSYEQYF. The CDR3 nucleotides read TGTGCCAGCAGTGTCTCCGGGCCCTCCTACGAGCAGTACTTC.

V gene TRBV5-1 combines with J gene TRBJ1-1; 11 bases fit TRBD1. Germline-derived CDR1 and CDR2 are SGHRS and YFSETQ. After removal of 7 bases from V and 5 bases from J, the junction contained 7 bases not matched to a gene. The CDR3 loop spans 14 amino acids. The CDR3 region has the DNA TGCGCCAGCGGGACAGGGGGAGGAGGGACTGAAGCTTTCTTT. Amino acids: CASGTGGGGTEAFF.

The rearrangement uses TRBV20-1 and TRBJ2-3; TRBD2 matches 10 bases. CDR1 and CDR2 (germline): DFQATT, SNEGSKA (reference sequence). After removal of 1 base from V and 6 bases from J, the junction contained 10 bases not matched to a gene. This CDR3 has 16 residues. The CDR3 protein is CSARVWGPSGSDTQYF. CDR3 bases: TGCAGTGCTAGAGTCTGGGGCCCTAGCGGGAGTGATACGCAGTATTTT.

The V call is TRBV15, the J call TRBJ2-7; weak D call: TRBD2 (5 bases). The CDR3 has 12 residues. Germline lookup yields CDR1 LNHNV and CDR2 YYDKDF (reference sequence). V lost 5 bases and J lost 6, with 11 bases in between. The CDR3 here is CATSVDRGEQYV. The CDR3 DNA is TGTGCCACCAGCGTGGACCGGGGCGAGCAGTACGTC.